These 22 T cell receptor beta chains came from one sample sequenced in a study of blood T cell repertoires in COVID-19. The data were produced by immunoSEQ multiplex PCR, yet TCRdb's version contains in-frame clones alone and is incomplete. The repertoire holds a few hundred thousand clones, with 86% as singletons. The sample taken for sequencing was peripheral blood. These receptor sequences come from a man younger than 35 with active or convalescent COVID-19.

V usage is TRBV28 and J usage is TRBJ1-1; tentative D call: TRBD1 (6 bases). CDR1 and CDR2 (germline): MDHEN, SYDVKM. The CDR3 length is 13 residues. Trimming took 6 bases from V and 1 from J, leaving 9 bases between them. The CDR3 sequence is CASRDSQNTEAFF. The CDR3, as DNA: TGTGCCAGCAGGGACAGCCAGAACACTGAAGCTTTCTTT.

The chain is built from TRBV4-1 and TRBJ1-2, with 7 bases identical to TRBD1. CDR3 length: 15 residues. The germline V gene encodes CDR1 MGHRA and CDR2 YSYEKL. J gave up 8 bases and V 4 bases, and 13 bases lay outside the gene matches. The CDR3 reads CASSPASQGVGGYTF. The CDR3 DNA follows: TGCGCCAGCAGCCCCGCAAGCCAGGGGGTTGGGGGCTACACCTTC.

This clone was counted many times. The chain couples TRBV5-6 to TRBJ2-2, with 7 positions matching TRBD1. This CDR3 has 14 residues. V shed 2 bases, J shed 7 bases, and the junction held 5 bases outside the gene matches. Germline CDR1 reads SGHDT; CDR2 reads YYEEEE. This CDR3 is CASSFNRGSGELFF. The CDR3 region has the DNA TGTGCCAGCAGCTTTAACAGGGGCAGCGGGGAGCTGTTTTTT.

This clone was detected only once. The chain recombines TRBV6-1 with TRBJ2-2; no firm D call. CDR1 MNHNS and CDR2 SASEGT come from the germline V gene. This CDR3 has 15 residues. V lost 1 base and J lost 2, with 8 bases in between. CDR3 region: CASSEGYSNTGELFF. The CDR3 bases are TGTGCCAGCAGTGAAGGGTACAGTAACACCGGGGAGCTGTTTTTT.

This chain joins TRBV6-5 and TRBJ1-6; no definite D call. This CDR3 is 12 amino acids long. Trimming took 8 bases from V and 9 from J, leaving 11 bases between them. The germline gives CDR1 MNHEY, CDR2 SVGAGI. CDR3: CASREGFSPLHF. CDR3 nucleotide sequence: TGTGCCAGCCGAGAGGGTTTTTCACCCCTCCACTTT.

In the case of this clone: Relative to the germline gene, one junction end is altered; a read error may explain this. The chain uses TRBV7-9 and TRBJ2-3; no clear D. The CDR3 length is 12 residues. Germline V gives CDR1 SEHNR, CDR2 FQNEAQ (reference sequence). The CDR3 bases are TGTGCCAGCAGCCATAGCATAGATACGCAGTATTTT. Protein sequence: CASSHSIDTQYF. The whole variable domain, filled in from reference TRBV7-9 and TRBJ2-3, reads DTGVSQNPRHKITKRGQNVTFRCDPISEHNRLYWYRQTLGQGPEFLTYFQNEAQLEKSRLLSDRFSAERPKGSFSTLEIQRTEQGDSAMYLCASSHSIDTQYFGPGTRLTVL.

The sample holds a few counts of this clone. The chain employs TRBV3-1 (or the pseudogene TRBV3-2) and TRBJ1-1; 7 bases match TRBD1. Per germline, CDR1 LGHDT and CDR2 YNNKEL (reference sequence). The J segment lost 11 bases and the V segment lost 0 bases, leaving 6 bases of the junction unmatched. This CDR3 contains 13 residues. CDR3 residues: CASSQDGDSCAFF. Written as DNA, the CDR3 is TGTGCCAGCAGCCAAGATGGGGACAGTTGCGCTTTCTTT.

The chain recombines TRBV2 with TRBJ2-7; the match to TRBD2 covers 10 bases. The V and J ends lost 8 bases and 4 bases, in that order; junction bases with no gene match: 20. Germline V gives CDR1 SNHLY, CDR2 FYNNEI. There are 18 residues in the CDR3. The CDR3 DNA follows: TGTGCCAGCTGGGCAGTCGGGACTAGCGCTATAAGGGGTTACGAGCAGTACTTC. It translates to CASWAVGTSAIRGYEQYF. Supplemented by reference TRBV2 and TRBJ2-7, the full variable domain reads EPEVTQTPSHQVTQMGQEVILRCVPISNHLYFYWYRQILGQKVEFLVSFYNNEISEKSEIFDDQFSVERPDGSNFTLKIRSTKLEDSAMYFCASWAVGTSAIRGYEQYFGPGTRLTVT.

CDR3 in amino acids: CASSLLGGTEAFF. The CDR3 coding sequence is TGTGCCAGCAGTTTATTGGGGGGCACTGAAGCTTTCTTT. J is TRBJ1-1 and V is TRBV28; a weak D match, TRBD1 (5 bases). CDR1 is MDHEN, CDR2 SYDVKM, per germline. V lost 1 base and J lost 4, with 7 bases in between. This CDR3 is 13 amino acids long.

This clone was seen a single time. The chain is built from TRBV5-1 and TRBJ1-3; D is unresolved. The V end lost 0 bases, the J end lost 3 bases, and 16 bases lay between the germline ends. This CDR3 has 17 amino acids. Germline CDR1 is SGHRS and CDR2 is YFSETQ. The CDR3 coding sequence is TGCGCCAGCAGCTTGGGTCTTGGGGTTGGAGGTGGAAACACCATATATTTT. This translates into CASSLGLGVGGGNTIYF.

The rearrangement uses TRBV9 and TRBJ2-5; D might be TRBD2 (5 bases). Between the trimmed V and J ends, which lost 4 bases and 6 bases, there was a span of 19 bases. The CDR3 is 15 residues long. CDR1 and CDR2 from the germline V gene are SGDLS and YYNGEE. The CDR3 is CASSPMGSRAQTQYF. In DNA form, the CDR3 reads TGTGCCAGCAGCCCCATGGGGAGTAGGGCACAGACCCAGTACTTC.

The V call is TRBV18, the J call TRBJ1-3, with a tentative D call TRBD1 (5 bases). CDR3 length: 16 residues. Germline assignment: CDR1 KGHSH and CDR2 LQKENI. Trimming pared 2 bases from V and 4 bases from J, leaving 15 bases between. The CDR3 protein is CASSPGAYPLGNTIYF. Here the CDR3 DNA reads TGTGCCAGCTCACCAGGGGCCTATCCCCTCGGAAACACCATATATTTT.

The genes are TRBV13 and TRBJ2-2; 9 bases map to TRBD2. V lost 5 bases to trimming and J lost 7 bases; unmatched junction nucleotides: 11. In germline, CDR1 is PRHDT, CDR2 FYEKMQ (reference sequence). The CDR3 loop spans 16 amino acids. CDR3: CASSQSSGGTLGELFF. CDR3 coding DNA: TGTGCCAGCAGCCAAAGTAGCGGGGGAACCCTCGGGGAGCTGTTTTTT.

The chain carries TRBV11-3 and TRBJ2-7, with a possible D match to TRBD2 (5 bases). This CDR3 is built from 14 residues. In germline, CDR1 is SGHNT, CDR2 YENEEA. V lost 2 bases to trimming and J lost 2 bases, with 10 bases between them. The CDR3 loop is CASSLPGIAYEQYF. Here the CDR3 DNA reads TGTGCCAGCAGCTTACCCGGGATCGCCTACGAGCAGTACTTC.

The J gene is TRBJ2-1, the V gene TRBV6-2 or TRBV6-3; 10 bases are shared with TRBD2. V lost 4 bases, J lost 7 bases, and 13 bases stayed unmatched. The CDR3 runs to 17 residues. Germline V CDR1 and CDR2: MNHEY, SVGEGT. CDR3 in DNA: TGTGCCAGCAGTTCAGGGTCTAGCGGGAGATGGTTGAATGAGCAGTTCTTC. It specifies CASSSGSSGRWLNEQFF.

This clone has just one count. The rearrangement joins TRBV30 to TRBJ2-1; D gene unclear. The V and J ends lost 2 bases and 8 bases respectively, with 7 bases between them. This CDR3 comprises 11 residues. Germline V gives CDR1 GTSNPN, CDR2 SVGIG (reference sequence). The CDR3 loop is CAWSFSYEQFF. CDR3 nucleotides: TGTGCCTGGAGTTTCTCGTATGAGCAGTTCTTC.

The rearrangement joins TRBV11-2 to TRBJ2-3; 11 bases map to TRBD2. The V gene's germline CDR1 is SGHAT and CDR2 FQNNGV. The CDR3 contains 17 residues. V lost 5 bases to trimming and J lost 7 bases; unmatched junction nucleotides: 14. This CDR3 reads CASSLLAGAGPVYTQYF. Written as DNA, the CDR3 is TGTGCCAGCAGCCTACTAGCGGGAGCAGGCCCGGTATATACGCAGTATTTT.

The V and J genes are TRBV7-9 and TRBJ2-2, with 7 bases identical to TRBD2. Losses at the gene ends were 7 bases for V and 4 bases for J; bases not matched to a gene: 15. Germline V gene lookup returns CDR1 SEHNR and CDR2 FQNEAQ (reference sequence). The CDR3 length is 17 residues. The CDR3 protein is CASTNLGGVRGTGELFF. DNA of the CDR3: TGTGCCAGCACCAATTTGGGAGGGGTCCGGGGCACCGGGGAGCTGTTTTTT.

V usage is TRBV30 and J usage is TRBJ2-3; 8 nucleotides align to TRBD2. This CDR3 is built from 16 residues. Germline CDR1 GTSNPN, CDR2 SVGIG (reference sequence). The V segment lost 2 bases and the J segment 2 bases; nucleotides outside the gene matches: 9. The CDR3, as DNA: TGTGCCTGGAGTCATCATAGTAGCGGGACCACAGATACGCAGTATTTT. It translates to CAWSHHSSGTTDTQYF.

The V gene is TRBV11-2, the J gene TRBJ1-5, with D unclear. The V and J ends lost 1 base and 6 bases respectively, with 7 bases between them. Germline assignment: CDR1 SGHAT and CDR2 FQNNGV. This CDR3 has 13 amino acids. The CDR3 loop is CASSLVSFQPQHF. CDR3 nucleotide sequence: TGTGCCAGCAGCTTAGTCTCTTTTCAGCCCCAGCATTTT.

This chain connects TRBV18 to TRBJ2-5, with D tentatively TRBD1 (5 bases). The germline V gene has CDR1 KGHSH and CDR2 LQKENI. Trimming pared 5 bases from V and 4 bases from J, leaving 5 bases between. CDR3 length: 11 amino acids. CDR3 sequence reads: CASSGAETQYF. In DNA, the CDR3 is TGTGCCAGCTCAGGGGCAGAGACCCAGTACTTC.

V usage is TRBV10-2 and J usage is TRBJ1-1; 8 bases agree with TRBD1. The junction had 17 bases not matched to a gene; V was cut back by 8 bases and J by 6 bases. Per the germline V gene, CDR1 is WSHSY and CDR2 is SAAADI. This CDR3 comprises 16 residues. The CDR3 reads CASLRQGYLLVPEAFF. In DNA form, the CDR3 reads TGCGCCAGCCTACGACAGGGGTATCTCTTAGTCCCTGAAGCTTTCTTT.